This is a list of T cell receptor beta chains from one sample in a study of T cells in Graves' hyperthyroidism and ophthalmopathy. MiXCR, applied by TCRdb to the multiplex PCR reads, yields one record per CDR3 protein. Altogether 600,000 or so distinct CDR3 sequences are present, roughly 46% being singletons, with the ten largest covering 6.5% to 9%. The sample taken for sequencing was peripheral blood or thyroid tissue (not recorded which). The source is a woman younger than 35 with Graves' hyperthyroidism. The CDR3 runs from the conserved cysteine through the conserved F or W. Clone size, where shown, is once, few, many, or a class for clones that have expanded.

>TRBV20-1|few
CSARGGAGNGYTF
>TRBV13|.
CASSRTGGSTDTQYF
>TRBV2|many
CASSARTGGAFF
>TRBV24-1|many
CATSTGPAGNTIYF
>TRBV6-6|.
CASTIQGKVQETQYF
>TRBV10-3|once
CAISPAGGFSYEQYF
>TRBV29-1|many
CSVRVEGRQPQHF
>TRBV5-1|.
CASSKTGIDSYEQYF
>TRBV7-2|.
CASSPSGTDEKLFF
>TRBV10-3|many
CAIRDKPYEQYF